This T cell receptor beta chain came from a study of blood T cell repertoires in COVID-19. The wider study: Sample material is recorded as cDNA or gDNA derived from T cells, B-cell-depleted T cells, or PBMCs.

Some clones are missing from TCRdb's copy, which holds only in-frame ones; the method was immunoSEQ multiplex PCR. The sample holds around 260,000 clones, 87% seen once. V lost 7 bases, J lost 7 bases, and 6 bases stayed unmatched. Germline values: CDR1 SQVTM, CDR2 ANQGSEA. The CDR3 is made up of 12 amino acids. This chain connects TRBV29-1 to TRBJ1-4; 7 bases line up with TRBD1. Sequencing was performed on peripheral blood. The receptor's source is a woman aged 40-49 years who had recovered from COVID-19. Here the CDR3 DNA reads TGCAGCGCGGGACAGCGGGTTGAAAAACTGTTTTTT. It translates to CSAGQRVEKLFF.